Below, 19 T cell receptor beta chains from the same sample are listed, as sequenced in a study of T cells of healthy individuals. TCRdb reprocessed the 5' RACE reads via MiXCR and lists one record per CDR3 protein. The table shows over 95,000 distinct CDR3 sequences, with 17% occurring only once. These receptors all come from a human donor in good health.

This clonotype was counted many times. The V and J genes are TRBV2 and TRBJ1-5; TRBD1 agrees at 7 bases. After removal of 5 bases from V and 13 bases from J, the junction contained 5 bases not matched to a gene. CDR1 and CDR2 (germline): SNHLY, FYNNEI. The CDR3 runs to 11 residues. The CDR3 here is CASSSTGSQHF. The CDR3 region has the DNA TGTGCCAGCAGTTCGACAGGGTCACAGCATTTT.

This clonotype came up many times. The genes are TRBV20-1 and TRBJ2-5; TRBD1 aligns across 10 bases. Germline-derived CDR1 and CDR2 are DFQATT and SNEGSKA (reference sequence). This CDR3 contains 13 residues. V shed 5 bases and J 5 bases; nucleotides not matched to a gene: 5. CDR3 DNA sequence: TGCAGTGCTGGACAGGGGGTCGATGAGACCCAGTACTTC. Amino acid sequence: CSAGQGVDETQYF.

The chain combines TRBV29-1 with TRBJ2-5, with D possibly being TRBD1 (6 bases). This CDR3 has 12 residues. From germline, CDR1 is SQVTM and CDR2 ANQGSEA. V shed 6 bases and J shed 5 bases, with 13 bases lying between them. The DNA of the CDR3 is TGCAGCGTCGCGATTCAGGGGGAGACCCAGTACTTC. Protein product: CSVAIQGETQYF.

As DNA, the CDR3 is TGTGCCATCTCAGGAGGCGGCGGGGACGAGCAGTACTTC. Residues: CAISGGGGDEQYF. This rearrangement joins TRBV27 to TRBJ2-7; perhaps TRBD2 as D (6 bases). The V and J ends lost 10 bases and 5 bases respectively, with 18 bases between them. The CDR3 totals 13 residues. The germline V gene encodes CDR1 MNHEY and CDR2 SMNVEV (reference sequence).

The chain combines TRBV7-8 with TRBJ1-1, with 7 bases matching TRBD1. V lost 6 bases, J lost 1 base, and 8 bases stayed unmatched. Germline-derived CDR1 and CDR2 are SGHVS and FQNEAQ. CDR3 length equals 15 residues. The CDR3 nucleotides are TGTGCCAGCAGGCCTGCGAGGACAGGGAACACTGAAGCTTTCTTT. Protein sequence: CASRPARTGNTEAFF. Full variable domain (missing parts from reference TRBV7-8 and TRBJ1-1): GAGVSQSPRYKVAKRGQDVALRCDPISGHVSLFWYQQALGQGPEFLTYFQNEAQLDKSGLPSDRFFAERPEGSVSTLKIQRTQQEDSAVYLCASRPARTGNTEAFFGQGTRLTVV.

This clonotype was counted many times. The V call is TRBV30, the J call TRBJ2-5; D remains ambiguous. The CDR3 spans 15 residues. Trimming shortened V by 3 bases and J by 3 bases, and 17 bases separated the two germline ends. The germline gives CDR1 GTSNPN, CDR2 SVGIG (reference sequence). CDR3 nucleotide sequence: TGTGCCTGGAGCCTGAGTGGGGATTGGGAAGAGACCCAGTACTTC. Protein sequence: CAWSLSGDWEETQYF.

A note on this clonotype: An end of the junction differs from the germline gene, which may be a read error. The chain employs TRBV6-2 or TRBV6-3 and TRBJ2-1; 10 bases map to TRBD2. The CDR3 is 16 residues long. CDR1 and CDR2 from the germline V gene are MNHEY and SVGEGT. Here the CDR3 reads CASTIAGGFDNDEQIF. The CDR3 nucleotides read TGTGCCAGCACAATAGCGGGAGGCTTTGATAACGATGAGCAGATCTTC.

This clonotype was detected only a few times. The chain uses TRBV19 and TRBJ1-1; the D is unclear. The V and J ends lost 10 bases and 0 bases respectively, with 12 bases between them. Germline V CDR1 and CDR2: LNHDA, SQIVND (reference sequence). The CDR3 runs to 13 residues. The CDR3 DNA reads TGTGCCACCCGGACGGAGCTGAACACTGAAGCTTTCTTT. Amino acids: CATRTELNTEAFF.

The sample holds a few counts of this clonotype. The CDR3 coding sequence is TGCAGTGCTAGGGGCGGAAGCCCCGGCAAAAACATTCAGTACTTC. Translated, it gives CSARGGSPGKNIQYF. The chain links TRBV20-1 to TRBJ2-4; D not certain. V was pared by 3 bases and J by 3 bases, with 15 bases between. The germline V gene has CDR1 DFQATT and CDR2 SNEGSKA (reference sequence). This CDR3 has 15 residues.

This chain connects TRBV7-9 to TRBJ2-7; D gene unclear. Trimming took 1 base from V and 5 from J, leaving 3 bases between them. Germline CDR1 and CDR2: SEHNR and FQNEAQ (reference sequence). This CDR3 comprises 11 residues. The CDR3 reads CASSLVHEQYF. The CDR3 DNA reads TGTGCCAGCAGCTTAGTCCACGAGCAGTACTTC.

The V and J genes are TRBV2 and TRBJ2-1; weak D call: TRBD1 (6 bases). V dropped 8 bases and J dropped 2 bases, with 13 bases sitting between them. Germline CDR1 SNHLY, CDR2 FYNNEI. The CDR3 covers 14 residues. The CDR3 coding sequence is TGTGCCAGCGGGGGCCCTAGGGCCTACAATGAGCAGTTCTTC. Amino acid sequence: CASGGPRAYNEQFF.

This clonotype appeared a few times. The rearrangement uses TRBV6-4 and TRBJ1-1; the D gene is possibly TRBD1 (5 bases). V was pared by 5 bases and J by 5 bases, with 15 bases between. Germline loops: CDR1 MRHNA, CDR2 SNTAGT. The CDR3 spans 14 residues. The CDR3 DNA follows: TGTGCCAGCAGTCCTCAGGGAGGAAGGACTGAAGCTTTCTTT. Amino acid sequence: CASSPQGGRTEAFF.

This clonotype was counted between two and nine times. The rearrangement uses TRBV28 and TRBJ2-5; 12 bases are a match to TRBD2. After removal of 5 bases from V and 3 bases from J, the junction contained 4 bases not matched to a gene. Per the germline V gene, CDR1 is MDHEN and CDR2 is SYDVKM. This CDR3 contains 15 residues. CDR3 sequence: CASSPRTSGEETQYF. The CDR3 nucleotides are TGTGCCAGCAGTCCCAGGACTAGCGGGGAAGAGACCCAGTACTTC. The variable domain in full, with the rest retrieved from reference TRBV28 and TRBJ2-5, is DVKVTQSSRYLVKRTGEKVFLECVQDMDHENMFWYRQDPGLGLRLIYFSYDVKMKEKGDIPEGYSVSREKKERFSLILESASTNQTSMYLCASSPRTSGEETQYFGPGTRLLVL.

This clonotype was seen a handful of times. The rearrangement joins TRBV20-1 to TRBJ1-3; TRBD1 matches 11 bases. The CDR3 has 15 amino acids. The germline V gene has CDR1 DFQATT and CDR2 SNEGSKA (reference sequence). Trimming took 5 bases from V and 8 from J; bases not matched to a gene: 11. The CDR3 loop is CSAPRTGTGGDTIYF. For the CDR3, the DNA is TGCAGTGCTCCACGTACCGGGACAGGGGGTGACACCATATATTTT.

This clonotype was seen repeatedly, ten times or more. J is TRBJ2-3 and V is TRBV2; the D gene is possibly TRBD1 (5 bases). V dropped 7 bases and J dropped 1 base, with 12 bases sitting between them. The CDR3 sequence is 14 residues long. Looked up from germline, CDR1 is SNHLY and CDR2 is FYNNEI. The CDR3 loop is CASIGRVRTDTQYF. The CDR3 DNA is TGTGCCAGCATCGGCAGGGTCCGCACAGATACGCAGTATTTT.

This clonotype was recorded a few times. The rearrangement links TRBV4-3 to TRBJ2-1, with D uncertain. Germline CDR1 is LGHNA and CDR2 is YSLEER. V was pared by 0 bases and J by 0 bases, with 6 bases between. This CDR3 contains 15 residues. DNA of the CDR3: TGCGCCAGCAGCCAAGATTGGAGCTCCTACAATGAGCAGTTCTTC. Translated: CASSQDWSSYNEQFF.

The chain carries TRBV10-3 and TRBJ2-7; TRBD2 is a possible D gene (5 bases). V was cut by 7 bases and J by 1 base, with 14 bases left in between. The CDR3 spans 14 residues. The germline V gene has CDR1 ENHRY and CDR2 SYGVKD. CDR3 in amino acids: CAITSTRSSYEQYF. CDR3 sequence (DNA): TGTGCCATCACCAGTACTAGGTCGTCCTACGAGCAGTACTTC.

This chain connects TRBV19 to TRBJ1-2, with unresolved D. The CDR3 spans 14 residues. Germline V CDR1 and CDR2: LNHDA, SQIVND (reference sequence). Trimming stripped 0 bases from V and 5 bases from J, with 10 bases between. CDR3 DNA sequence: TGTGCCAGTAGTATAGATCGACGGAGTTATGGCTACACCTTC. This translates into CASSIDRRSYGYTF.

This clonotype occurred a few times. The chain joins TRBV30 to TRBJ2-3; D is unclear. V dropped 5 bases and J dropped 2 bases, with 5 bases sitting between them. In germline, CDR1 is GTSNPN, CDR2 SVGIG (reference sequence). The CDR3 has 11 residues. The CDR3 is CAWGATDTQYF. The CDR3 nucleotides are TGTGCCTGGGGAGCCACAGATACGCAGTATTTT.